These 20 T cell receptor beta chains were all obtained from the same sample, sequenced in a study of metastatic and nonmetastatic thyroid tumors. Thyroid surgery took place with no prior treatment in any patient. TCRdb re-called the PCR reads through MiXCR. The sample yields 64,000 or so clones, roughly 16% seen once. The sequencing sample was made of blood. These receptor sequences come from a male donor with papillary thyroid cancer or a benign thyroid nodule (not recorded which). Some clones in this sample may be carry-over from other donors' samples.

This clone was observed once. This chain links TRBV11-1 with TRBJ2-2, with 11 bases identical to TRBD2. The CDR3 is made up of 19 amino acids. The J segment lost 2 bases and the V segment lost 2 bases, leaving 10 bases of the junction unmatched. Germline lookup yields CDR1 SGHAT and CDR2 FQDESV (reference sequence). Here the CDR3 DNA reads TGTGCCAGCAGCTTAAAAGCACGGCTAGCGGGGGGAAACACCGGGGAGCTGTTTTTT. Translating gives CASSLKARLAGGNTGELFF.

This clone was seen at least ten times. V is TRBV6-4 and J is TRBJ1-2; D not resolved. V was shortened by 4 bases and J by 7 bases, with 7 bases between the two germline ends. The CDR3 loop spans 11 amino acids. CDR1 and CDR2 (germline): MRHNA, SNTAGT. In nucleotides, the CDR3 is TGTGCCAGCAGTGCCGGGTCTGGCTACACCTTC. Protein sequence: CASSAGSGYTF.

This clone was observed a few times. Since no conserved phenylalanine or tryptophan closes the CDR3, a read error is the likely cause. The chain recombines TRBV9 with TRBJ1-1; maybe TRBD1 (6 bases). V lost 0 bases, J lost 6 bases, and 9 bases lay in between. This CDR3 has 13 amino acids. The germline V gene has CDR1 SGDLS and CDR2 YYNGEE. This chain's CDR3 is CASSVEGEAEAFS. The CDR3 coding sequence is TGTGCCAGCAGCGTAGAGGGGGAGGCTGAAGCTTTCTCT.

The gene calls are TRBV5-4 and TRBJ2-2, with D unresolved. The germline CDR1 and CDR2 sequences are SGHNT and YYREEE (reference sequence). CDR3 length equals 14 residues. Between the trimmed V and J ends, which lost 3 bases and 9 bases, there was a span of 15 bases. The CDR3: CASSSKCRLRELFF. CDR3 nucleotides: TGTGCCAGCAGCTCGAAGTGCCGCCTGAGGGAGCTGTTTTTT.

This clone has just a few counts. This chain uses TRBV12-3 or TRBV12-4 with TRBJ2-1, with unresolved D. The ends were cut back, 1 base at V and 9 bases at J, with 16 bases in the middle. This CDR3 has 15 residues. The DNA of the CDR3 is TGTGCCAGCAGTTTAGATAAACCACCAGGCGGTGAGCAGTTCTTC. Translation: CASSLDKPPGGEQFF.

For this clone: A single base separates this from a much larger clone, so it may be a read error. The V call is TRBV5-1, the J call TRBJ2-7; no clear D. The CDR3 sequence is 12 residues long. Germline V gives CDR1 SGHRS, CDR2 YFSETQ. The germline V and J ends were trimmed by 3 bases and 6 bases, with 10 bases remaining between them. CDR3 coding DNA: TGCGCCAGCAGCTCCCTGGGTGGCGAGCAGTACTTC. This encodes CASSSLGGEQYF.

Regarding this clone: An end of the junction differs from the germline gene, which may be a read error. This chain links TRBV20-1 with TRBJ2-7; 7 nucleotides align to TRBD1. The CDR3 extends over 12 amino acids. Germline CDR1 reads DFQATT; CDR2 reads SNEGSKA (reference sequence). The CDR3 sequence is CSAGDRFYEQYF. The CDR3 nucleotides read TGCAGTGCTGGGGACAGATTTTACGAGCAGTACTTT.

Of note for this clone: A clone one base away is much larger, so this may be a read error. V and J are TRBV20-1 and TRBJ2-3, with a weak D call TRBD1 (6 bases). This CDR3 has 16 residues. Trimming shortened V by 5 bases and J by 2 bases, and 20 bases separated the two germline ends. CDR1 and CDR2 from the germline V gene are DFQATT and SNEGSKA (reference sequence). CDR3 protein: CSARATQGRITDTQYF. CDR3 in DNA: TGCAGTGCTCGAGCCACTCAGGGGCGGATCACAGATACGCAGTATTTT.

This clone was seen repeatedly, ten times or more. This chain joins TRBV11-2 and TRBJ2-1; 8 bases are shared with TRBD1. Germline CDR1 is SGHAT and CDR2 is FQNNGV. The CDR3 is 12 amino acids. With 5 bases clipped from V and 13 bases from J, the junction kept 7 bases outside the gene matches. The CDR3 loop is CASSPGTGHQFF. Here the CDR3 DNA reads TGTGCCAGCAGCCCAGGGACAGGCCACCAGTTCTTC.

This clone has ten or more counts. The chain's CDR3 is CASSLNDRDNQPQHF. CDR3 DNA sequence: TGTGCCAGCAGCCTCAATGACAGGGACAATCAGCCCCAGCATTTT. This chain uses TRBV7-9 with TRBJ1-5, with 7 bases matching TRBD1. In germline, CDR1 is SEHNR, CDR2 FQNEAQ (reference sequence). V shed 5 bases, J shed 3 bases, and the junction held 7 bases outside the gene matches. This CDR3 has 15 amino acids.

This clone was detected ten times or more. V and J are TRBV25-1 and TRBJ1-2, with D perhaps matching TRBD1 (5 bases). CDR1 is MGHDK and CDR2 is SYGVNS in the germline V gene. Deletions cut 1 base from V and 5 bases from J, with 11 bases between. The CDR3 is 14 residues long. The CDR3 region has the DNA TGTGCCAGCAGTGAATCGGGCAGGGCGTATGGCTACACCTTC. Its protein is CASSESGRAYGYTF.

Many counts were recorded for this clone. This CDR3 is CAWSRQDTQYF. Written as DNA, the CDR3 is TGTGCCTGGAGTAGGCAAGATACGCAGTATTTT. V gene TRBV30 combines with J gene TRBJ2-3, with no clear D. This CDR3 region has 11 residues. Germline lookup yields CDR1 GTSNPN and CDR2 SVGIG (reference sequence). V was cut by 2 bases and J by 5 bases, with 5 bases left in between.

This clone was seen at least ten times. The gene calls are TRBV9 and TRBJ2-3, with D hard to call. CDR3 length equals 12 residues. Between the trimmed V and J ends, which lost 3 bases and 2 bases, there was a span of 4 bases. CDR1 is SGDLS, CDR2 YYNGEE, per germline. CDR3 in DNA: TGTGCCAGCAGCGGCGACACAGATACGCAGTATTTT. Translated, it gives CASSGDTDTQYF.

CDR3 DNA: TGTGCCAGCAGCTTGGGTGGGGGGCAAGAGACCCAGTACTTC. This codes for CASSLGGGQETQYF. V gene TRBV7-6 combines with J gene TRBJ2-5; a weak D match, TRBD2 (6 bases). This CDR3 has 14 residues. Germline V gene sequence: CDR1 SGHVS, CDR2 FNYEAQ. The ends were cut back, 3 bases at V and 2 bases at J, with 10 bases in the middle.

This clone was picked up many times. In DNA form, the CDR3 reads TGTGCCACTGCAGGGACTAGCGGGAGGCCCCGGGCAGATACGCAGTATTTT. It translates to CATAGTSGRPRADTQYF. The chain has TRBV15 and TRBJ2-3; 15 positions agree with TRBD2. This CDR3 spans 17 amino acids. Germline V gives CDR1 LNHNV, CDR2 YYDKDF (reference sequence). The trim removed 9 bases at V and 4 bases at J, leaving 11 bases unmatched.

This clone was recorded many times. This chain joins TRBV11-2 and TRBJ2-2; tentatively, D is TRBD2 (5 bases). Germline V gene sequence: CDR1 SGHAT, CDR2 FQNNGV. This CDR3 contains 13 residues. The V end was cut by 5 bases, the J end by 9 bases, with 13 bases between. The DNA for the CDR3 is TGTGCCAGCAGCCCTCTAGCCATCTGGGAGCTGTTTTTT. Translation gives CASSPLAIWELFF.

Details on this clone: One junction end does not reproduce the germline sequence, and a read error may be involved. The chain carries TRBV28 and TRBJ2-1, with D tentatively TRBD1 (8 bases). Germline V gives CDR1 MDHEN, CDR2 SYDVKM. The length of the CDR3 is 16 residues. CDR3 in amino acids: CATILIQGGTYNEHFF. CDR3 coding DNA: TGTGCCACTATTTTGATACAGGGGGGGACCTACAATGAGCATTTCTTC.

The chain is built from TRBV3-1 and TRBJ2-7, with no clear D. Germline lookup yields CDR1 LGHDT and CDR2 YNNKEL (reference sequence). V was pared by 2 bases and J by 7 bases, with 15 bases between. This CDR3 has 14 amino acids. The CDR3 DNA reads as TGTGCCAGCAGCCAACCGTGGGGTGGAGAGGAGCAGTACGTC. Amino acids: CASSQPWGGEEQYV.

There are many counts of this clone. The rearrangement joins TRBV10-3 to TRBJ2-2; 10 bases match TRBD2. After removal of 10 bases from V and 1 base from J, the junction contained 6 bases not matched to a gene. CDR1 ENHRY and CDR2 SYGVKD come from the germline V gene. This CDR3 is built from 15 residues. CDR3 amino acids: CATGRTSGNTGELFF. CDR3 sequence (DNA): TGTGCCACCGGACGGACTAGCGGGAACACCGGGGAGCTGTTTTTT.

By sample fraction, this clone is medium-sized. The V gene is TRBV27, the J gene TRBJ2-3; either TRBD1 or TRBD2 may supply D (5 bases each). Germline V lookup: CDR1 MNHEY, CDR2 SMNVEV (reference sequence). The CDR3 consists of 15 residues. With 2 bases removed from V and 3 bases from J, the gap between germline ends came to 12 bases. The chain's CDR3 is CASSLGDQVTDTQYF. The CDR3 DNA follows: TGTGCCAGCAGTTTAGGGGACCAAGTAACAGATACGCAGTATTTT.